This T cell receptor (beta chain) was observed in a study of tumor-infiltrating lymphocytes in oesophageal squamous cell carcinoma. MiXCR, run by TCRdb on the PCR reads, gives a single entry per CDR3 protein. In the table there are roughly 14,000 distinct CDR3 sequences, around 50% of which are singletons. Trimming shortened V by 5 bases and J by 0 bases, and 14 bases separated the two germline ends. This CDR3 has 15 amino acids. Per the germline V gene, CDR1 is GTSNPN and CDR2 is SVGIG (reference sequence). This clonotype was observed a handful of times. The chain carries TRBV30 and TRBJ1-5; perhaps TRBD1 as D (5 bases). This clonotype originated in a male donor with esophageal squamous cell carcinoma. Sequenced: blood. The DNA of the CDR3 is TGTGCCTGGGGGCCACAGGCAAATAGCAATCAGCCCCAGCATTTT. It codes for CAWGPQANSNQPQHF.